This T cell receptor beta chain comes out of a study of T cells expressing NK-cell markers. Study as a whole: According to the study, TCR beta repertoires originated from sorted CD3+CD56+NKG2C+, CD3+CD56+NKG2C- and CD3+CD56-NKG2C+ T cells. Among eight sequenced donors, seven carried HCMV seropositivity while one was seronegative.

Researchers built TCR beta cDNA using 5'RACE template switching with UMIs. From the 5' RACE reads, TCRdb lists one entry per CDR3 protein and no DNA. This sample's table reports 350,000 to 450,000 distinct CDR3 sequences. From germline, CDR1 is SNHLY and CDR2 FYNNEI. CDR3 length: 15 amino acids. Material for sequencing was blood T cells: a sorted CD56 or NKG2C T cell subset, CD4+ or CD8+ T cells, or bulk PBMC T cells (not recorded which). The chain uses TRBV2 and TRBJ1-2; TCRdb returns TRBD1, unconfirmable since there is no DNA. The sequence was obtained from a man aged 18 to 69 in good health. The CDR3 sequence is CASSELAPLSYGYTF.